The entry that follows covers one TCR beta chain sequence. The data are from a study of blood T cells in healthy people across ages. There are 13 residues in the CDR3. V dropped 6 bases and J dropped 6; count of bases not matched to a gene: 4. CDR1 SQVTM and CDR2 ANQGSEA come from the germline V gene. A second PCR, run for about 6 to 12 cycles, used a sample-barcoded 5' primer plus a J-beta primer mix. TCRdb re-analysed the 5' RACE reads in MiXCR, keeping a single row per CDR3 protein. The sample carries hundreds of thousands of distinct CDR3 sequences, roughly two fifths recorded once. The receptor was derived from an elderly man in good health. Sequenced: blood. The genes are TRBV29-1 and TRBJ1-4, with 10 bases lining up with TRBD1. In nucleotides, the CDR3 is TGCAGCGTGATAGGGACAGGGGATGAAAAACTGTTTTTT. Amino acid sequence: CSVIGTGDEKLFF.